This T cell receptor (beta chain) is drawn from a study of blood T cell repertoires in COVID-19 (dated by TCRdb to the early 2020s). Looking at the study overall: Samples from collaborators originated in the United States, Italy and Spain and spanned both the acute and convalescent phases of COVID-19. The material from the prospective study consisted of cDNA or gDNA derived from T cells, B-cell-depleted T cells, or PBMCs. The dataset comprised deeply sampled blood TCRbeta repertoires from subjects exposed to, actively infected with, or recovered from COVID-19. The repertoires were made available in a free public database intended to serve as a resource for research on the immune response to SARS-CoV-2. The samples were drawn from two sources: the first 160 participants of the ongoing ImmuneRACE study, and 1,000 to 1,500 subjects contributed by 6 global collaborators. Sample metadata almost always included a de-identified subject ID, COVID-19 status, age in years and sex. Where available, HLA class I and class II types were taken from metadata supplied by the sample provider and were not determined by assay-based typing. The research as a whole found: The quantity of clinical and demographic metadata differed by source and by participant and was supplied without curation.

V and J lose 4 bases and 8 bases, and a span of 7 bases separates them. CDR1 is given as SNHLY and CDR2 as FYNNEI, both from the germline V gene. The CDR3 spans 11 residues, from the cysteine through the phenylalanine. Kept here is only the CDR3 DNA, which spans 33 bases and is read in frame from base 1. Whole blood was collected in K2EDTA tubes by collaborating institutions according to the institutions' own protocols. For TCRbeta analysis, collaborator samples were shipped as frozen whole blood, as isolated PBMCs, or as DNA extracted from either sample type. The immunoSEQ Assay, a bias-controlled multiplex PCR, was used to amplify TCRbeta CDR3 regions from genomic DNA. The paper's data handling went like this. The number of nucleated cells in each sample was estimated from the amplification of reference gene primers within the assay. Sequence reads were collapsed and filtered to measure the absolute abundance of every unique TCRbeta CDR3 rearrangement. For each sample, productive Simpson clonality was calculated by taking the square root of Simpson's diversity index across productive rearrangements. Held by TCRdb, this immuneACCESS table contains in-frame sequences only and omits some clones. Under half of the omission traces to an unresolved V gene where checked; the cause of the rest is unknown. That table furnishes V, J and clone size, whereas the DNA furnished D and trimming. The sample includes 95,000 or so clones, with more than 65% observed a single time. More than 20% of the sample lies in the top ten.

A note on this clone: The specificity of this receptor is unknown. Base-call qualities are not available, and no considerably larger clone is one nucleotide away.

The V and J segments used are TRBV2 and TRBJ2-3; perhaps TRBD2 is the D gene, with 6 bases matching. The sequenced material came from peripheral blood. The TCR originated in an elderly man with active or convalescent COVID-19. At the DNA level, the sequence is TGTGCCAGCAGTGGGGAGGCTACGCAGTATTTT. Translated, it reads CASSGEATQYF.